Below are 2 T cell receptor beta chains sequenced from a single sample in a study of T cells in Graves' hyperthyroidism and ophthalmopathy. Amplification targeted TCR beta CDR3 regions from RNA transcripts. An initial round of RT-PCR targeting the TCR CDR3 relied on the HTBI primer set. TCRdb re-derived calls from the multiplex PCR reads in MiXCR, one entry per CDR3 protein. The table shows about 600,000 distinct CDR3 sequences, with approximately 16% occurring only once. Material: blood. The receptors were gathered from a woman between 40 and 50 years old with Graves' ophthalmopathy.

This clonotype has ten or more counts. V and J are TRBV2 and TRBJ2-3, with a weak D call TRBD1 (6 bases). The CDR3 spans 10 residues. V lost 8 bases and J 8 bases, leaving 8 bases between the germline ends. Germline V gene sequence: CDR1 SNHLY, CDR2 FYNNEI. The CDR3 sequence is CASGGGTQYF. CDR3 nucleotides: TGTGCCAGCGGGGGCGGTACGCAGTATTTT. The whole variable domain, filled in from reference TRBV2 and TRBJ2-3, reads EPEVTQTPSHQVTQMGQEVILRCVPISNHLYFYWYRQILGQKVEFLVSFYNNEISEKSEIFDDQFSVERPDGSNFTLKIRSTKLEDSAMYFCASGGGTQYFGPGTRLTVL.

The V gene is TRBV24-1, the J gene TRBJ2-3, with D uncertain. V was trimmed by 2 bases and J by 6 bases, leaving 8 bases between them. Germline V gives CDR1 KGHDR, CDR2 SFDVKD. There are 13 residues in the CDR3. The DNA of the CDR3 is TGTGCCACCAGTGATTCAGCCCAGGATACGCAGTATTTT. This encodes CATSDSAQDTQYF.